This T cell receptor beta chain came from a study of cytomegalovirus exposure and HLA in healthy donors. Overall study results and limits: One cluster of highly shared sequence variants probably arose as a sequencing artifact. A prior analysis recorded that most TCR beta V segments were productive about 87% or about 30% of the time. Specificity of a few CMV-associated chains for CMV antigens was verified in vitro.

With regard to this clone: Its target is not known.

60 Vbeta and 13 Jbeta primers were used in PCR. The method was immunoSEQ multiplex PCR; TCRdb's version includes in-frame clones alone and lacks a portion of them. The sample gives 150,000 to 200,000 clones, 60% to 85% of which show up once; 0.9% to 1.2% is in the top ten. Germline CDR1 SGHTA, CDR2 FQGNSA. The V and J ends lost 1 base and 12 bases respectively, with 15 bases between them. This CDR3 contains 13 residues. This TCR derives from a woman in her 40s in good health and CMV-seronegative. This chain links TRBV7-2 with TRBJ1-2, with D maybe TRBD1 (5 bases). Specimen: PBMCs. In DNA, the CDR3 is TGTGCCAGCAGCTTAGATCAGAAGGGGAGGAACACCTTC. It specifies CASSLDQKGRNTF.